This T cell receptor beta chain was captured by sequencing in a study of cytomegalovirus exposure and HLA in healthy donors. As for the study in general: When 398 donors were genotyped, about 80% of them were found to fall in the Caucasian-associated ancestry cluster. The study, taken as a whole, reports: Later genetic work tied a missense DCLRE1C variant to beta-chain V and J trimming. Later, TCR association rates were found to vary by HLA locus, highest for DRB1 and lowest for HLA-C.

This CDR3 spans 15 amino acids. The V gene's germline CDR1 is LNHNV and CDR2 YYDKDF (reference sequence). V dropped 5 bases and J dropped 4; count of bases not matched to a gene: 7. Concerning this clone: The antigen remains undetermined.

PCR was performed using 60 Vbeta and 13 Jbeta primers. Assay used: immunoSEQ multiplex PCR; TCRdb lists only in-frame clones, some missing. This table holds about 200,000 clones. This chain uses TRBV15 with TRBJ2-7; 11 bases are a match to TRBD2. The sequenced material came from PBMCs. The sequence came from a man younger than 40 in good health and CMV-seronegative. CDR3 in amino acids: CATSLLAGGEYEQYF. The CDR3 DNA sequence: TGTGCCACCAGCCTCTTAGCGGGAGGGGAATACGAGCAGTACTTC.